Following are 4 T cell receptor beta chains from one sample sequenced in a study of blood T cell repertoires in COVID-19. Only in-frame clones appear in the TCRdb table, and some are missing; sequencing was by immunoSEQ multiplex PCR. Of about 120,000 clones listed, approximately 81% are singletons. Sequencing was carried out using peripheral blood. These receptors were obtained from a man between 35 and 55 years old with active or convalescent COVID-19.

This sequence joins TRBV6-4 and TRBJ2-7, with TRBD1 identical over 7 bases. V was clipped by 7 bases and J by 0 bases; unmatched bases: 9. CDR3 length: 15 amino acids. CDR1 and CDR2 (germline): MRHNA, SNTAGT. The CDR3 is CASTLYRGPSYEQYF. The CDR3 nucleotides are TGTGCCAGCACTTTATACAGGGGTCCCTCCTACGAGCAGTACTTC.

V gene TRBV15 combines with J gene TRBJ1-2; possibly TRBD1 for D (5 bases). The CDR3 is 19 residues long. V gave up 1 base and J gave up 2 bases, with 23 bases separating them. From germline, CDR1 is LNHNV and CDR2 YYDKDF (reference sequence). CDR3 DNA sequence: TGTGCCACCAGCAGAGGGGTTTTGGGCAGGGAAGGATTCAACTATGGCTACACCTTC. Protein product: CATSRGVLGREGFNYGYTF.

The chain recombines TRBV2 with TRBJ2-2, with TRBD1 matching over 8 bases. V dropped 6 bases and J dropped 3; count of bases not matched to a gene: 6. Germline CDR1 is SNHLY and CDR2 is FYNNEI. The CDR3 runs to 15 residues. CDR3 amino acids: CASRRGQADTGELFF. The CDR3 DNA is TGTGCCAGCAGGAGGGGACAGGCAGACACCGGGGAGCTGTTTTTT.

This clone was picked up a small number of times. The chain uses TRBV7-2 and TRBJ1-1; D may be TRBD1 (5 bases). The CDR3 runs to 15 residues. Germline V gives CDR1 SGHTA, CDR2 FQGNSA. V was trimmed by 7 bases and J by 0 bases, leaving 15 bases between them. The CDR3 reads CASNLRGTMNTEAFF. DNA for the CDR3: TGTGCCAGCAACCTGCGGGGCACAATGAACACTGAAGCTTTCTTT.